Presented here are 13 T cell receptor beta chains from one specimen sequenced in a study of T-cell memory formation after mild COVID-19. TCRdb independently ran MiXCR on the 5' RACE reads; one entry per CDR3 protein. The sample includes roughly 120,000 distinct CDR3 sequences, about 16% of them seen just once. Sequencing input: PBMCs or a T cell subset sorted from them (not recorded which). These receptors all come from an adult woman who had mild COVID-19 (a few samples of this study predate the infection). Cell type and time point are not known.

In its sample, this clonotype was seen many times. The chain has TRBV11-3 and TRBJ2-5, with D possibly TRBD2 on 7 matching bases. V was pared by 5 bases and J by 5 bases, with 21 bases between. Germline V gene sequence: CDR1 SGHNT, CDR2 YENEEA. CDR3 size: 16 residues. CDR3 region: CASSPLGGLRGETQYF. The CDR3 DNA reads TGTGCCAGCAGCCCACTGGGGGGGCTGAGAGGGGAGACCCAGTACTTC.

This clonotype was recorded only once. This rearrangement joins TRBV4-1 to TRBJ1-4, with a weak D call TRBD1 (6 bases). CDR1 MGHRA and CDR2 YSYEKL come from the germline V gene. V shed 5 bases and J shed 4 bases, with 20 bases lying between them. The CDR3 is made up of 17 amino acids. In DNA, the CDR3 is TGCGCCAGCAGCACAGAGAGGCTGAGGGGGTTTAATGAAAAACTGTTTTTT. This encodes CASSTERLRGFNEKLFF.

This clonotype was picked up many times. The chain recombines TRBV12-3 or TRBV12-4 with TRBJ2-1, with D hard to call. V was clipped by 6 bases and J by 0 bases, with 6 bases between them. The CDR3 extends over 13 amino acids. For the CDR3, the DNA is TGTGCCAGCAGCCCTCTCTCCTACAATGAGCAGTTCTTC. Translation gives CASSPLSYNEQFF.

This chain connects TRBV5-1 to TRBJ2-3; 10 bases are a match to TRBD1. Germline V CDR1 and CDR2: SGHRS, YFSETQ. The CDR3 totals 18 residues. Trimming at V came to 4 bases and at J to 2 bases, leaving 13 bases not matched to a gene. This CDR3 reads CASSRGKPTGGLTDTQYF. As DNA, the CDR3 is TGCGCCAGCAGCCGGGGCAAACCGACAGGGGGCCTCACAGATACGCAGTATTTT.

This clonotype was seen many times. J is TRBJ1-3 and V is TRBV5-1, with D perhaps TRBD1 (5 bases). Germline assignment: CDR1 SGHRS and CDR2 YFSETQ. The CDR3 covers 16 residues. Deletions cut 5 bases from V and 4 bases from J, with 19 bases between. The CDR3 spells CASREGSSTSGNTIYF. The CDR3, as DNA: TGCGCCAGCAGGGAGGGGTCCTCAACGTCAGGAAACACCATATATTTT.

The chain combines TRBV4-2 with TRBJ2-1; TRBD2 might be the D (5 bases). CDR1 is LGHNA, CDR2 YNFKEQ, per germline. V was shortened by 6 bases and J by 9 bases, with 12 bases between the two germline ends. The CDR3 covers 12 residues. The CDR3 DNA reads TGTGCCAGCAGAATGGCTGGGAGTGAGCAGTTCTTC. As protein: CASRMAGSEQFF.

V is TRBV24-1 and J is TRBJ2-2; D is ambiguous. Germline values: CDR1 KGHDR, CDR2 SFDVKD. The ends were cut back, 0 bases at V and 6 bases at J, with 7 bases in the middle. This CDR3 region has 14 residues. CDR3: CATSDLQSPGELFF. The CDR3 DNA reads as TGTGCCACCAGTGATTTGCAGAGCCCCGGGGAGCTGTTTTTT.

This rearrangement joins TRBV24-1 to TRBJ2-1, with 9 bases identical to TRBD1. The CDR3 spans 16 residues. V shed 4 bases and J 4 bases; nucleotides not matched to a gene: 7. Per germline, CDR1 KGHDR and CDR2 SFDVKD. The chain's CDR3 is CATSDLGQGLYNEQFF. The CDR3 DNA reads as TGTGCCACCAGTGACCTAGGACAGGGGCTATACAATGAGCAGTTCTTC.

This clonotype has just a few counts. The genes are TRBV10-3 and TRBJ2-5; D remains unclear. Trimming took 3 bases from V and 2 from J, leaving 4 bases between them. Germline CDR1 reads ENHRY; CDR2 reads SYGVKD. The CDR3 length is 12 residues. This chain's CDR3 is CAISDRQETQYF. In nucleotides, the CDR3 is TGTGCCATCAGTGACAGACAAGAGACCCAGTACTTC.

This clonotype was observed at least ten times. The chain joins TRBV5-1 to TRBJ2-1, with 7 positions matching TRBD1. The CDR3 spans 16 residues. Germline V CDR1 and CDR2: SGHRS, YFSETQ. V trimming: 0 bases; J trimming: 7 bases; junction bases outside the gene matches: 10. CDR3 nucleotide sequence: TGCGCCAGCAGCTTGGTGCGGACAGGCGTGGGGAATGAGCAGTTCTTC. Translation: CASSLVRTGVGNEQFF.

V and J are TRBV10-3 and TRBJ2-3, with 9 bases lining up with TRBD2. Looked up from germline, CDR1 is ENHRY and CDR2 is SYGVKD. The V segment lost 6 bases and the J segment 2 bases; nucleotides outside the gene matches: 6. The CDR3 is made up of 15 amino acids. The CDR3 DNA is TGTGCCATCAGAGGAGGACTAGCGTCCACAGATACGCAGTATTTT. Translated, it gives CAIRGGLASTDTQYF.

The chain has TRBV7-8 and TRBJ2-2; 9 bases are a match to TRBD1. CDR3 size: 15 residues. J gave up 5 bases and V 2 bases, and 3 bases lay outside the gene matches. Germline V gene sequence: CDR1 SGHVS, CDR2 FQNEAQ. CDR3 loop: CASSLLGQGTGELFF. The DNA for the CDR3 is TGTGCCAGCAGCTTATTGGGACAGGGAACCGGGGAGCTGTTTTTT. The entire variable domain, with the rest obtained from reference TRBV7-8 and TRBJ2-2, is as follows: GAGVSQSPRYKVAKRGQDVALRCDPISGHVSLFWYQQALGQGPEFLTYFQNEAQLDKSGLPSDRFFAERPEGSVSTLKIQRTQQEDSAVYLCASSLLGQGTGELFFGEGSRLTVL.

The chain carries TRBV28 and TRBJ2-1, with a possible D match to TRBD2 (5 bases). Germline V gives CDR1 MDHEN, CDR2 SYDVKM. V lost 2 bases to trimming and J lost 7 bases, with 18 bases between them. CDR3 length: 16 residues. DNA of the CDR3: TGTGCCAGCAGTTTAAGGCTAGCACGGGGTCCGAATGAGCAGTTCTTC. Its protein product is CASSLRLARGPNEQFF.